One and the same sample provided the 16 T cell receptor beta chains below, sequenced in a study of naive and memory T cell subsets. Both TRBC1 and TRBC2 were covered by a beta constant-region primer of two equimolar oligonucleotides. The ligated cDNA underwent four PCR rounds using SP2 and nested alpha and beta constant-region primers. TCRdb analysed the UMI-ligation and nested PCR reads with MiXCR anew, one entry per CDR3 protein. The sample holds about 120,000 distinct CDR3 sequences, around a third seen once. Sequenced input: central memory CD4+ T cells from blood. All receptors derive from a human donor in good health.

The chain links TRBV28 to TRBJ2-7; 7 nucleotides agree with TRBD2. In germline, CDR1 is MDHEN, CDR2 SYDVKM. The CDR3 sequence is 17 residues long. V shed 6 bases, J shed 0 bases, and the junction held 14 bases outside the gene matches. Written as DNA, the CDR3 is TGTGCCAGCAGCCCCAGTTATAGCGGGTACAGCTCCTACGAGCAGTACTTC. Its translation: CASSPSYSGYSSYEQYF.

CDR3 bases: TGTGCCAGCAGCCCGAGACTAGCGGGAAGCTCCAATGAGCAGTTCTTC. Translation gives CASSPRLAGSSNEQFF. This chain connects TRBV7-3 to TRBJ2-1; 11 nucleotides match TRBD2. Germline CDR1 reads SGHTA; CDR2 reads FQGTGA. Germline trimming cut 5 bases from V and 6 bases from J; bases unmatched to any gene: 9. CDR3 size: 16 residues.

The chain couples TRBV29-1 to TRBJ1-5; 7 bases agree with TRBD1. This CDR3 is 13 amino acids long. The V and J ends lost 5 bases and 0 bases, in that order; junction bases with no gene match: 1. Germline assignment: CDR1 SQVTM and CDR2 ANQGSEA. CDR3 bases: TGCAGCGTTAGGGACAGTAGCAATCAGCCCCAGCATTTT. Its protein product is CSVRDSSNQPQHF.

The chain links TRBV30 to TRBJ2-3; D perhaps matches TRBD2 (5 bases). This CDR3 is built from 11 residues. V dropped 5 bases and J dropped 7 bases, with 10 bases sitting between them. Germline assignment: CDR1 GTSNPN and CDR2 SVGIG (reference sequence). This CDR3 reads CAWAHGNTQYF. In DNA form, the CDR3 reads TGTGCCTGGGCACACGGGAATACGCAGTATTTT.

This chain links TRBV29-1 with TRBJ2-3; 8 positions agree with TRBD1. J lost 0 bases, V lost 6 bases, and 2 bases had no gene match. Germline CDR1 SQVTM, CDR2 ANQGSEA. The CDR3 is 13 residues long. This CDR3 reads CSVGTGSTDTQYF. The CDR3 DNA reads TGCAGCGTGGGGACAGGTAGCACAGATACGCAGTATTTT.

CDR3 coding DNA: TGTGCCTGGACCAAGGGACCTAACACTGAAGCTTTCTTT. Protein sequence: CAWTKGPNTEAFF. The chain combines TRBV30 with TRBJ1-1; possibly TRBD1 for D (5 bases). Germline V gene sequence: CDR1 GTSNPN, CDR2 SVGIG (reference sequence). The ends were cut back, 4 bases at V and 2 bases at J, with 11 bases in the middle. CDR3 length: 13 amino acids.

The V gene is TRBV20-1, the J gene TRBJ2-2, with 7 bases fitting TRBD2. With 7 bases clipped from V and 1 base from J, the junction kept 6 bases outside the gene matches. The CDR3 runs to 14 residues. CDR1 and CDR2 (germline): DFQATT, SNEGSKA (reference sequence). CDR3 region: CSVNPSGNTGELFF. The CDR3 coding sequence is TGCAGTGTCAACCCTAGCGGGAACACCGGGGAGCTGTTTTTT.

For the CDR3, the DNA is TGCAGTGCTAGGGCAGGACAGGGGACCACTGAAGCTTTCTTT. Protein: CSARAGQGTTEAFF. The chain couples TRBV20-1 to TRBJ1-1, with 9 bases fitting TRBD1. Trimming removed 3 bases from V and 4 bases from J; junction bases left unmatched: 6. CDR1 DFQATT and CDR2 SNEGSKA come from the germline V gene (reference sequence). This CDR3 has 14 residues.

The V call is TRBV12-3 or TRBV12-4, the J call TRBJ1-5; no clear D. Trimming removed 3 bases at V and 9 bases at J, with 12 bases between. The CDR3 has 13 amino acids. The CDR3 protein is CASSLRGKGPQHF. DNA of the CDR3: TGTGCCAGCAGTTTGCGAGGGAAGGGGCCCCAGCATTTT.

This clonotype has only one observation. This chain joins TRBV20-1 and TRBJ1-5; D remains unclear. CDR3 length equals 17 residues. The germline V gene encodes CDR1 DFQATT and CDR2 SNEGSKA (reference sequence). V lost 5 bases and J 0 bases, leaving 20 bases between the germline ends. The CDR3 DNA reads TGCAGTGCTTCTCCCCGGCGGGGTAGCGTTAGCAATCAGCCCCAGCATTTT. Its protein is CSASPRRGSVSNQPQHF.

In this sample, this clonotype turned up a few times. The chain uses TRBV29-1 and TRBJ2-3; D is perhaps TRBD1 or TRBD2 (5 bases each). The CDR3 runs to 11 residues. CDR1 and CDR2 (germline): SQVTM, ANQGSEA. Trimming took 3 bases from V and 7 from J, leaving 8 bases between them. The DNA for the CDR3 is TGCAGCGTTGACTCGGGGCATACGCAGTATTTT. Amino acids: CSVDSGHTQYF.

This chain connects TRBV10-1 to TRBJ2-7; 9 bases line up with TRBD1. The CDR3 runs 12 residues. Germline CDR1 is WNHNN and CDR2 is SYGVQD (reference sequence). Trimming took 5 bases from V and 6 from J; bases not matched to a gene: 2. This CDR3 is CASSRDRVEQYF. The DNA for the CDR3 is TGCGCCAGCAGTAGGGACAGGGTCGAGCAGTACTTC.

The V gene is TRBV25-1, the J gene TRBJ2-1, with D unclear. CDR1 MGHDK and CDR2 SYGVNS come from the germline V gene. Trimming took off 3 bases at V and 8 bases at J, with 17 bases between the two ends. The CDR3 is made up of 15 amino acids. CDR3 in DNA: TGTGCCAGCAGTGACCAAGCCTACACAAACGATGAGCAGTTCTTC. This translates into CASSDQAYTNDEQFF.

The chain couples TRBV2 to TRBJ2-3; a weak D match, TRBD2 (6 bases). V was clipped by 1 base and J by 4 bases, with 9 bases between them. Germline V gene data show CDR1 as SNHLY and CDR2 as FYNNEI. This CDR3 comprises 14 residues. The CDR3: CASSEGSGSDTQYF. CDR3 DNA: TGTGCCAGCAGTGAAGGAAGCGGGTCAGATACGCAGTATTTT.

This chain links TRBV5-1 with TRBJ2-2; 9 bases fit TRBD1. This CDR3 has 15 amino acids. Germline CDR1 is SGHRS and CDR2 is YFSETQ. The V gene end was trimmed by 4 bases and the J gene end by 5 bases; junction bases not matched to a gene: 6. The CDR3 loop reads CASSGQGFGTGELFF. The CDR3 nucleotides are TGCGCCAGCAGCGGACAGGGGTTCGGTACCGGGGAGCTGTTTTTT. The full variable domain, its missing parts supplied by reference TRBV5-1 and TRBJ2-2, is KAGVTQTPRYLIKTRGQQVTLSCSPISGHRSVSWYQQTPGQGLQFLFEYFSETQRNKGNFPGRFSGRQFSNSRSEMNVSTLELGDSALYLCASSGQGFGTGELFFGEGSRLTVL.

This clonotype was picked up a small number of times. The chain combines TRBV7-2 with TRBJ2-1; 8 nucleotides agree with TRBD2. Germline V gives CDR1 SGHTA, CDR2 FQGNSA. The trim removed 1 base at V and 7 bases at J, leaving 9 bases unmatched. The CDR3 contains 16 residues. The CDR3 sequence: CASSLGGSGSLNEQFF. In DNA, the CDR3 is TGTGCCAGCAGCTTAGGGGGAAGCGGGAGTCTGAATGAGCAGTTCTTC.